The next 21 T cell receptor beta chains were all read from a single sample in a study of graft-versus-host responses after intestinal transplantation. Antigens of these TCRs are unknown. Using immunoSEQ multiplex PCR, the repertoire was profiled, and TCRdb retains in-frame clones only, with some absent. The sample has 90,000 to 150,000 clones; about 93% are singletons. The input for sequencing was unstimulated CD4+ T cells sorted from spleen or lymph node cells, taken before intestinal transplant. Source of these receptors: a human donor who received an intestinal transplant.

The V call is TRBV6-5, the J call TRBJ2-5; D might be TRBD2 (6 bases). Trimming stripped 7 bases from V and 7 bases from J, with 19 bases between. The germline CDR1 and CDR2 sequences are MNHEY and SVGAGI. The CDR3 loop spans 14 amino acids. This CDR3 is CASTKGGMSWTQYF. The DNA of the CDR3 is TGTGCCAGCACCAAAGGCGGGATGAGTTGGACCCAGTACTTC.

CDR3 in amino acids: CASSLGGLAGGMNYNEQFF. The CDR3, as DNA: TGTGCCAGCAGCTTAGGGGGACTAGCGGGAGGGATGAATTACAATGAGCAGTTCTTC. V is TRBV13 and J is TRBJ2-1, with 16 bases matching TRBD2. Germline values: CDR1 PRHDT, CDR2 FYEKMQ (reference sequence). V dropped 0 bases and J dropped 4; count of bases not matched to a gene: 6. The CDR3 loop spans 19 amino acids.

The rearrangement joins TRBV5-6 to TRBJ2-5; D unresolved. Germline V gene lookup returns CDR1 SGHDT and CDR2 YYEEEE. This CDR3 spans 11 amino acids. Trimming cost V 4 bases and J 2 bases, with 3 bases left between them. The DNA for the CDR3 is TGTGCCAGCAGCGTACAAGAGACCCAGTACTTC. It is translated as CASSVQETQYF.

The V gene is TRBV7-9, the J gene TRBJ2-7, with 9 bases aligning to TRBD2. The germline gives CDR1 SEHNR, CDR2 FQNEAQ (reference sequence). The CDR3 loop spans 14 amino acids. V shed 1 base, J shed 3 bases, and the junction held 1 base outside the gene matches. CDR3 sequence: CASSLEAGGYEQYF. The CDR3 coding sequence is TGTGCCAGCAGCTTAGAAGCGGGAGGCTACGAGCAGTACTTC.

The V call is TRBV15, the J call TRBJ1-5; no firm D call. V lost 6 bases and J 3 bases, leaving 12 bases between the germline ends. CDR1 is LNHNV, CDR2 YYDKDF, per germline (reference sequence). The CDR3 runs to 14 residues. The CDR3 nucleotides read TGTGCCACCAGTCTCGCGGGGTTCAATCAGCCCCAGCATTTT. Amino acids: CATSLAGFNQPQHF.

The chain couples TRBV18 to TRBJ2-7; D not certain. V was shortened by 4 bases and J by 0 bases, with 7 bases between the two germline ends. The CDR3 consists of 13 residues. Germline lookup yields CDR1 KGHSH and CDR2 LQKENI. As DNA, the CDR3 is TGTGCCAGCTCACGCGGCTCCTCCTACGAGCAGTACTTC. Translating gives CASSRGSSYEQYF.

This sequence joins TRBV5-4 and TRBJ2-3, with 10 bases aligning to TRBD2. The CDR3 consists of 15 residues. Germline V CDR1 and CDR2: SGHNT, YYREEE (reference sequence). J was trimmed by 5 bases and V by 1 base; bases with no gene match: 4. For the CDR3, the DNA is TGTGCCAGCAGCTTGTCTAGCGGGAGTTTAGATACGCAGTATTTT. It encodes CASSLSSGSLDTQYF.

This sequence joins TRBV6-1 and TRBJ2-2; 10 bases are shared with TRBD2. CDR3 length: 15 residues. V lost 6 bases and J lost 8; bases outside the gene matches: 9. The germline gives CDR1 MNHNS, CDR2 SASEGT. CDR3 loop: CASRDTSGIFGELFF. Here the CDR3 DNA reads TGTGCCAGCAGAGATACTAGCGGGATTTTTGGGGAGCTGTTTTTT.

In DNA, the CDR3 is TGTGCAAGTCGCTTAGGAGCGGGGTGTAGCAATCAGCCCCAGCATTTT. Amino acid sequence: CASRLGAGCSNQPQHF. The V gene is TRBV12-2, the J gene TRBJ1-5. TRBV12-2 is a recognized pseudogene. This CDR3 is built from 16 residues.

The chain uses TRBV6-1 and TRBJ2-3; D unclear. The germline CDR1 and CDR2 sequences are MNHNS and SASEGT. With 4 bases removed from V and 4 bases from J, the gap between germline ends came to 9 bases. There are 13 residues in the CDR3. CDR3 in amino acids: CASSAFRADTQYF. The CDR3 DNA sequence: TGTGCCAGCAGTGCCTTCCGGGCAGATACGCAGTATTTT.

CDR3 in DNA: TGTGCCAGCAGCCAAGATCGCGGTCCGGCCGGCTACACCTTC. Protein product: CASSQDRGPAGYTF. The chain recombines TRBV4-2 with TRBJ1-2; unclear D gene. Germline V gives CDR1 LGHNA, CDR2 YNFKEQ. Trimming removed 0 bases from V and 8 bases from J, with 13 bases in between. The CDR3 contains 14 residues.

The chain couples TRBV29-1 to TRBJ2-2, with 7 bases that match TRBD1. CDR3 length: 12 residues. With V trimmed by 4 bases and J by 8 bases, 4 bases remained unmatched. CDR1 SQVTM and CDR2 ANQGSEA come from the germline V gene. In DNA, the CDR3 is TGCAGCGTTGGGCCACAGGGGGGGGAGCTGTTTTTT. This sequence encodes CSVGPQGGELFF.

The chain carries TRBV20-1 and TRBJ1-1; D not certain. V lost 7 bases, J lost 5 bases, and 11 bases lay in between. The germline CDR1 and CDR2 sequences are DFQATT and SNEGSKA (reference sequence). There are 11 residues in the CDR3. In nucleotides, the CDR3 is TGCAGTGTACGACGGGGAACTGAAGCTTTCTTT. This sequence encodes CSVRRGTEAFF.

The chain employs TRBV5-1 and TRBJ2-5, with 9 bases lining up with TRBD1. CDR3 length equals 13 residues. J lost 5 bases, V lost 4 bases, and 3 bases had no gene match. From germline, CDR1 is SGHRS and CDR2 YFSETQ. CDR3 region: CASSRDRDETQYF. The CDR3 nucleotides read TGCGCCAGCAGCCGGGACAGGGATGAGACCCAGTACTTC.

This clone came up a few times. The CDR3 is CASSDQNTEAFF. The CDR3 region has the DNA TGTGCCAGCTCCGACCAGAACACTGAAGCTTTCTTT. The chain is built from TRBV18 and TRBJ1-1; D call uncertain. Germline assignment: CDR1 KGHSH and CDR2 LQKENI. V was clipped by 6 bases and J by 1 base, with 6 bases between them. The CDR3 is 12 amino acids.

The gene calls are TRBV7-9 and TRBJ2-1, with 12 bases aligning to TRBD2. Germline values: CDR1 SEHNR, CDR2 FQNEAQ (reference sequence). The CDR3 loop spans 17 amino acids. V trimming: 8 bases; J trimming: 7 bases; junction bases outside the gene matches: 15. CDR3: CASVNWGLAGGGNEQFF. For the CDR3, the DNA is TGTGCCAGCGTTAACTGGGGGCTAGCGGGAGGGGGGAATGAGCAGTTCTTC.

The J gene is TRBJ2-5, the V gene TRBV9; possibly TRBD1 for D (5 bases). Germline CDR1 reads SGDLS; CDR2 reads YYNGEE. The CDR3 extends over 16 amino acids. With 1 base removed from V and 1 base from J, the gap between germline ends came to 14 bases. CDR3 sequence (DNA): TGTGCCAGCAGCGTATACCAGGGCAAAAGCCAAGAGACCCAGTACTTC. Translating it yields CASSVYQGKSQETQYF.

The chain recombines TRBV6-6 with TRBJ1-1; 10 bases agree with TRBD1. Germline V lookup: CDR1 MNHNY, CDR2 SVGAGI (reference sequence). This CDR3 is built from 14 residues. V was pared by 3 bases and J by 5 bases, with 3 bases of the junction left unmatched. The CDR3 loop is CASSYGTGATEAFF. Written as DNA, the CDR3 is TGTGCCAGCAGTTATGGGACAGGGGCAACTGAAGCTTTCTTT.

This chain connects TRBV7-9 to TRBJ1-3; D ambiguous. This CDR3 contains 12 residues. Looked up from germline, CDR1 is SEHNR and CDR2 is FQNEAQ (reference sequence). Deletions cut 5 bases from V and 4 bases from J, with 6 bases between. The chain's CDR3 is CASSPVGNTIYF. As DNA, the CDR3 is TGTGCCAGCAGCCCCGTCGGAAACACCATATATTTT.

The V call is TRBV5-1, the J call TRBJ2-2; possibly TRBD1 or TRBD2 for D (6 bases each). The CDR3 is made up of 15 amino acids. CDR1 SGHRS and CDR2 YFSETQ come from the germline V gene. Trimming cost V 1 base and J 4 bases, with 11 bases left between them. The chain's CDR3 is CASSLPGAGTGELFF. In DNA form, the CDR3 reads TGCGCCAGCAGCTTGCCGGGGGCGGGCACCGGGGAGCTGTTTTTT.

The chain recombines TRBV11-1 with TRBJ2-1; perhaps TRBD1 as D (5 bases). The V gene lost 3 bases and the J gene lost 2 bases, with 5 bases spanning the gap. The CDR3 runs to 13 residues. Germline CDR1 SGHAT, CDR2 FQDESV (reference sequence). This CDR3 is CASSLDTYNEQFF. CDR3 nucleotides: TGTGCCAGCAGCTTGGACACCTACAATGAGCAGTTCTTC.